This T cell receptor beta chain is from a study of shared clonotypes between healthy human individuals. Study results and caveats: Shared across several donors were around 5% of the naive CD4 clonotypes.

Terminally differentiated effector memory CD45RA+ cells were excluded from the naive CD8 cells, which were CD45RO-negative and positively selected for CCR7. For each subset, genomic DNA was distributed in equal portions over several immunoSEQ plates. Measured with immunoSEQ multiplex PCR; TCRdb has only the in-frame clones, and not every one. This sample has about 2.1 million clones, with around 93% found just once. Germline CDR1 and CDR2: LNHDA and SQIVND (reference sequence). The trim removed 5 bases at V and 3 bases at J, leaving 18 bases unmatched. The CDR3 sequence is 18 residues long. As regards this clone: Its antigen is unidentified.

Sequences were obtained from naive CD8+ T cells from PBMCs. The chain uses TRBV19 and TRBJ1-1; TRBD1 agrees at 7 bases. The TCR sequence derives from a man younger than 35 in good health. Some clones in this sample may be carry-over from other donors' samples. CDR3 region: CASSPGGVLGGRHTEAFF. In DNA, the CDR3 is TGTGCCAGTAGTCCCGGAGGGGTTTTAGGGGGCCGGCACACTGAAGCTTTCTTT.